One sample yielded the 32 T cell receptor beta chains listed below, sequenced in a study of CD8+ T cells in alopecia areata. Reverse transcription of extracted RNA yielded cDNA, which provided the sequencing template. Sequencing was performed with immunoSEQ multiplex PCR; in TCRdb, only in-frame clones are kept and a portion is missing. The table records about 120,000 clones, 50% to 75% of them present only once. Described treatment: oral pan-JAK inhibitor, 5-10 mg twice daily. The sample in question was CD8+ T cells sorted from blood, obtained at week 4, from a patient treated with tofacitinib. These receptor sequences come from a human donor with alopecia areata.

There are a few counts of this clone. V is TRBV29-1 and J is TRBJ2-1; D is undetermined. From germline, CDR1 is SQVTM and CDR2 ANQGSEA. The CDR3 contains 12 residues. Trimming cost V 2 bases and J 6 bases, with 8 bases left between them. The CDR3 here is CSVEYLSNEQFF. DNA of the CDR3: TGCAGCGTTGAATACCTTTCCAATGAGCAGTTCTTC.

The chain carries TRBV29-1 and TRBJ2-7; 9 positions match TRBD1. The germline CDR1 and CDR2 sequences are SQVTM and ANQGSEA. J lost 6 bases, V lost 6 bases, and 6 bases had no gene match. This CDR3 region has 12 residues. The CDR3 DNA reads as TGCAGCGTCGCCGGGACAGGGTTCGAGCAGTACTTC. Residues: CSVAGTGFEQYF.

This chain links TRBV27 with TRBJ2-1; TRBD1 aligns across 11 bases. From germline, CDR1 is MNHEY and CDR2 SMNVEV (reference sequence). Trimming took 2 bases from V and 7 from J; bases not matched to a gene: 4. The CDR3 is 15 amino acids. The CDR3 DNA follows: TGTGCCAGCAGTTTAGGGACAGGGGGGATAAATGAGCAGTTCTTC. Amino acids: CASSLGTGGINEQFF.

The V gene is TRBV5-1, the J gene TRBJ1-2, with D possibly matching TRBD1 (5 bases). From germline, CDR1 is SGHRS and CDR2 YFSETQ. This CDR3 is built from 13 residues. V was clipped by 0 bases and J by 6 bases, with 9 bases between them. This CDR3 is CASSLAGGNGYTF. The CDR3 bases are TGCGCCAGCAGCTTGGCCGGGGGGAATGGCTACACCTTC.

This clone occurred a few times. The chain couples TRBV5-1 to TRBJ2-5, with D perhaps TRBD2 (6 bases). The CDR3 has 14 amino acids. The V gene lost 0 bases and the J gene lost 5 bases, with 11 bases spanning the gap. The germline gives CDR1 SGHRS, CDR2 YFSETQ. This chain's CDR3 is CASSLEVGGETQYF. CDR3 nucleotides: TGCGCCAGCAGCTTGGAAGTCGGGGGTGAGACCCAGTACTTC.

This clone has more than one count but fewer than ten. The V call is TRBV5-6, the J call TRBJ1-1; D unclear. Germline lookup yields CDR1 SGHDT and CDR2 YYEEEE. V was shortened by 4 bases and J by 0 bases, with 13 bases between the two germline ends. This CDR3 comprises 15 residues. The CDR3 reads CASSRGGSMNTEAFF. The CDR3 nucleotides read TGTGCCAGCAGCCGGGGAGGCAGCATGAACACTGAAGCTTTCTTT.

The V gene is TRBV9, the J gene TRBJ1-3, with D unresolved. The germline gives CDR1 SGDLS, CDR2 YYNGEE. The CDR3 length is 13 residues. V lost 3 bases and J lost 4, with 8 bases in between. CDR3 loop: CASSAGGGNTIYF. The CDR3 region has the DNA TGTGCCAGCAGCGCCGGCGGGGGAAACACCATATATTTT. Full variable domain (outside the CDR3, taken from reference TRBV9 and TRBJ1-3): DSGVTQTPKHLITATGQRVTLRCSPRSGDLSVYWYQQSLDQGLQFLIQYYNGEERAKGNILERFSAQQFPDLHSELNLSSLELGDSALYFCASSAGGGNTIYFGEGSWLTVV.

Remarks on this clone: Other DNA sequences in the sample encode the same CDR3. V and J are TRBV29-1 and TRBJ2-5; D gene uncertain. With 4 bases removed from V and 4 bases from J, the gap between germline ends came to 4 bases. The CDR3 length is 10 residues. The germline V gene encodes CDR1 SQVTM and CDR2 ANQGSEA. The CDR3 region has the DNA TGCAGCGTTGTAGGAGAGACCCAGTACTTC. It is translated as CSVVGETQYF.

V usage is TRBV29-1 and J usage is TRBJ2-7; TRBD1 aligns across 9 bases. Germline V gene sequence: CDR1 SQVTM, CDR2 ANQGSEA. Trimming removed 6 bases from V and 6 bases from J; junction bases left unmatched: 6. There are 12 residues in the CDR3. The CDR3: CSVRTGEGEQYF. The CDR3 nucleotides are TGCAGCGTGCGGACAGGGGAAGGCGAGCAGTACTTC.

The CDR3 DNA is TGTGCCAGCAGCCCCTTCGAGGGGGAGCAGTACTTC. Its translation: CASSPFEGEQYF. The chain couples TRBV9 to TRBJ2-7; D is perhaps TRBD1 or TRBD2 (5 bases each). The CDR3 runs 12 residues. In germline, CDR1 is SGDLS, CDR2 YYNGEE. V lost 4 bases and J lost 7, with 12 bases in between.

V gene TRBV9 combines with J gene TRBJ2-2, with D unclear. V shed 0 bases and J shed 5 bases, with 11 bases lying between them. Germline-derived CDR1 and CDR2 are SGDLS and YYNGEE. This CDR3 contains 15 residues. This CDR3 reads CASSVATRGTGELFF. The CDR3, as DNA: TGTGCCAGCAGCGTAGCTACACGAGGAACCGGGGAGCTGTTTTTT.

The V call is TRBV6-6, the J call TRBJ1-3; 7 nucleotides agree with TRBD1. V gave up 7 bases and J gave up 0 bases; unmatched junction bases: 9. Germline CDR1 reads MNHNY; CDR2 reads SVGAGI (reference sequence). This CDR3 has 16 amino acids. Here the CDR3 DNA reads TGTGCCAGCAACCACAGGGGCCTCGACTCTGGAAACACCATATATTTT. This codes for CASNHRGLDSGNTIYF.

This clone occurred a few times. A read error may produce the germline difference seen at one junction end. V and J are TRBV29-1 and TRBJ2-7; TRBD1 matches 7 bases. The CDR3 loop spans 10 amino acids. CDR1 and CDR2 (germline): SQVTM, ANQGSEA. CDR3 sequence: CSVEREGQHF. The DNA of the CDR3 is TGCAGCGTTGAGAGAGAGGGACAGCACTTC.

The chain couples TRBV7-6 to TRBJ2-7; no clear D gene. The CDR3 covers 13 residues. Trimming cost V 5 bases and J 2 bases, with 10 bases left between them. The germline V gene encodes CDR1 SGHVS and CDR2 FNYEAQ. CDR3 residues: CASSPLSPYEQYF. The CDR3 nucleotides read TGTGCCAGCAGCCCCCTATCTCCCTACGAGCAGTACTTC. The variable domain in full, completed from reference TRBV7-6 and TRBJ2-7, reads GAGVSQSPRYKVTKRGQDVALRCDPISGHVSLYWYRQALGQGPEFLTYFNYEAQQDKSGLPNDRFSAERPEGSISTLTIQRTEQRDSAMYRCASSPLSPYEQYFGPGTRLTVT.

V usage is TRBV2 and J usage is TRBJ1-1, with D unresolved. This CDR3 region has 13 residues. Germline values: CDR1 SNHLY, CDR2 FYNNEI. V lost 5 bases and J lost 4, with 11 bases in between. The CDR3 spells CASSSRWRTEAFF. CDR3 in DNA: TGTGCCAGCAGTTCCCGGTGGCGCACTGAAGCTTTCTTT.

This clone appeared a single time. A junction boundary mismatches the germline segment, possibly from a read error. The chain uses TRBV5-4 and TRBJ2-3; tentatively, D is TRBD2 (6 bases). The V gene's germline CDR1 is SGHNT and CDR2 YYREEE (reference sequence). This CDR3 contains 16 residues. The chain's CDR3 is CASSQEREVNTDTQCF. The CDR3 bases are TGCGCCAGCAGCCAAGAGAGGGAGGTAAACACAGATACGCAGTGTTTT.

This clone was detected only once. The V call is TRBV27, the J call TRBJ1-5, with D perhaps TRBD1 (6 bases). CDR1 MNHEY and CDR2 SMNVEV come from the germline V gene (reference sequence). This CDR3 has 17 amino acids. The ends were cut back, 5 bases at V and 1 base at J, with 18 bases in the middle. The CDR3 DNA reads TGTGCCAGCAGTCCCACCCTAGGGACAAGAAGCAATCAGCCCCAGCATTTT. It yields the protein CASSPTLGTRSNQPQHF.

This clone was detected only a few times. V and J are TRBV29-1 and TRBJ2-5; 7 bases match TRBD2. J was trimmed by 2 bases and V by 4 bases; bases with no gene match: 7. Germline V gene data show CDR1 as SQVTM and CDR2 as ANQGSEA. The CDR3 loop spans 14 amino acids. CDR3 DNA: TGCAGCGTTGTGGGGCTAGCGGAGCAAGAGACCCAGTACTTC. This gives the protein CSVVGLAEQETQYF.

The CDR3, as DNA: TGTGCCAGCAGAGGGATTGGTGAAGCTTTCTTT. Translation gives CASRGIGEAFF. This chain joins TRBV27 and TRBJ1-1; D gene ambiguous. This CDR3 comprises 11 residues. CDR1 MNHEY and CDR2 SMNVEV come from the germline V gene (reference sequence). V was trimmed by 6 bases and J by 7 bases, leaving 9 bases between them.

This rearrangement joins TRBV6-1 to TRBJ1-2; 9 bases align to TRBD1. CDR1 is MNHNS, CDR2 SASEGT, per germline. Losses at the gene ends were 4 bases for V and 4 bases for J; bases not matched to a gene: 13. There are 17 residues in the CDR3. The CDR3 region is CASSALVGQGPPYGYTF. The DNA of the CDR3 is TGTGCCAGCAGTGCACTCGTCGGACAGGGGCCCCCCTATGGCTACACCTTC.

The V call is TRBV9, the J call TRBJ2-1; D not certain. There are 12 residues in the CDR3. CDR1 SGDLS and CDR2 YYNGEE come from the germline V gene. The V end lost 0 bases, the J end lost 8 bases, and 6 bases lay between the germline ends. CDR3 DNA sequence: TGTGCCAGCAGCGTAGAGGGTGATGAGCAGTTCTTC. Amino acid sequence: CASSVEGDEQFF.

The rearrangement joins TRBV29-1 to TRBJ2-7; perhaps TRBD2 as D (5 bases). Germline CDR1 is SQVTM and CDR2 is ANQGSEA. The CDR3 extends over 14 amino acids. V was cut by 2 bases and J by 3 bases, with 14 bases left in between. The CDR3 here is CSVELAYGNYEQYF. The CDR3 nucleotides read TGCAGCGTTGAATTGGCGTACGGGAACTACGAGCAGTACTTC.

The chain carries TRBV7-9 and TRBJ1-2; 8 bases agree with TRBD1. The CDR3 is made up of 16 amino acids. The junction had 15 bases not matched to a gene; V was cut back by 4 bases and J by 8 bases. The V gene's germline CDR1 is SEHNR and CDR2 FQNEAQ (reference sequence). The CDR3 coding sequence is TGTGCCAGCAGCTCCTCAATCGGACAGGGATTCATGGGCTACACCTTC. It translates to CASSSSIGQGFMGYTF.

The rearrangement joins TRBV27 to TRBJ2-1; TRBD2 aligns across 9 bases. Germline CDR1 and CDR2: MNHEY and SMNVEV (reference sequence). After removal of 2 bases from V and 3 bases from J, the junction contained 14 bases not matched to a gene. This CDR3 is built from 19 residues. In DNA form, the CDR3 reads TGTGCCAGCAGTTTACTGGTAATAGGACTAGCGAGACTCTACAATGAGCAGTTCTTC. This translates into CASSLLVIGLARLYNEQFF.

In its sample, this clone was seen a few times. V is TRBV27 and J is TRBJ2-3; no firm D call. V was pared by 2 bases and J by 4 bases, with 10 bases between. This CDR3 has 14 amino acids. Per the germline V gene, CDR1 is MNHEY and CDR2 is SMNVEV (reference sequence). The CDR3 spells CASSLSGPPDTQYF. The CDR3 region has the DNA TGTGCCAGCAGTTTAAGTGGGCCGCCAGATACGCAGTATTTT.

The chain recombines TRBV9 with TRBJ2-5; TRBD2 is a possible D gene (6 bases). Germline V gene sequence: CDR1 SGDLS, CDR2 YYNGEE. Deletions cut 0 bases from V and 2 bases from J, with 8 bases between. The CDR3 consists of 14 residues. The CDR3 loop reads CASSVGGVQETQYF. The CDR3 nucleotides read TGTGCCAGCAGCGTAGGCGGGGTTCAAGAGACCCAGTACTTC. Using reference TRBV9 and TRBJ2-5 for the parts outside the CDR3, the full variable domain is DSGVTQTPKHLITATGQRVTLRCSPRSGDLSVYWYQQSLDQGLQFLIQYYNGEERAKGNILERFSAQQFPDLHSELNLSSLELGDSALYFCASSVGGVQETQYFGPGTRLLVL.

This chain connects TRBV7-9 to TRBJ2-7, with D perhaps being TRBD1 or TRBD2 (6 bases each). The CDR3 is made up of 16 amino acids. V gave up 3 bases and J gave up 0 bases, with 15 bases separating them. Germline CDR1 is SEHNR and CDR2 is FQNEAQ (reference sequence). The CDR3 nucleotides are TGTGCCAGCAGCTTTTGGGGGGCGGATAGCTCCTACGAGCAGTACTTC. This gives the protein CASSFWGADSSYEQYF. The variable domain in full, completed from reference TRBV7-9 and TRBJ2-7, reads DTGVSQNPRHKITKRGQNVTFRCDPISEHNRLYWYRQTLGQGPEFLTYFQNEAQLEKSRLLSDRFSAERPKGSFSTLEIQRTEQGDSAMYLCASSFWGADSSYEQYFGPGTRLTVT.

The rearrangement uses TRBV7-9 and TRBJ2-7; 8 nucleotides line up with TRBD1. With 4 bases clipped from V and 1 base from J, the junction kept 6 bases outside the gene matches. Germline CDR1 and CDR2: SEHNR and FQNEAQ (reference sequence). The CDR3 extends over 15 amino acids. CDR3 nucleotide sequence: TGTGCCAGCAGCTCGAATAGACAGGGGTCCTACGAGCAGTACTTC. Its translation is CASSSNRQGSYEQYF.

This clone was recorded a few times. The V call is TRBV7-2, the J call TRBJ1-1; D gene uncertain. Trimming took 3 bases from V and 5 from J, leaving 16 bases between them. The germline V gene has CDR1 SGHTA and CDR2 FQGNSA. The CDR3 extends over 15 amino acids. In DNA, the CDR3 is TGTGCCAGCAGCTTTGACGACTCCTTGGGGACTGAAGCTTTCTTT. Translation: CASSFDDSLGTEAFF.

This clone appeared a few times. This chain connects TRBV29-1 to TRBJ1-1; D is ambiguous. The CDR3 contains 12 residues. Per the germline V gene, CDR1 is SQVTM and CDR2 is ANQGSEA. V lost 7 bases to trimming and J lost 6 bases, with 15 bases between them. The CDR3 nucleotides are TGCAGCGCCGAAGGCGGGCCGGCTGAAGCTTTCTTT. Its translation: CSAEGGPAEAFF.

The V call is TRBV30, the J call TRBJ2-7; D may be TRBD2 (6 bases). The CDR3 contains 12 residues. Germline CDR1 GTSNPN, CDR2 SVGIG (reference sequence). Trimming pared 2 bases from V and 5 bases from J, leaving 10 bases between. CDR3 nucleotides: TGTGCCTGGAGTCCGACTAGAGACGAGCAGTACTTC. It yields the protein CAWSPTRDEQYF.

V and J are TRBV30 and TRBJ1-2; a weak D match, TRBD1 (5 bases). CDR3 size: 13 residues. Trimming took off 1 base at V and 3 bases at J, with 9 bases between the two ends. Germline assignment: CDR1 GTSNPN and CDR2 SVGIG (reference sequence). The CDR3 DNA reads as TGTGCCTGGAGTGGGGACTTGGACTATGGCTACACCTTC. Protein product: CAWSGDLDYGYTF. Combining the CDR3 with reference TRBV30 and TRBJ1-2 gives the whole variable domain SQTIHQWPATLVQPVGSPLSLECTVEGTSNPNLYWYRQAAGRGLQLLFYSVGIGQISSEVPQNLSASRPQDRQFILSSKKLLLSDSGFYLCAWSGDLDYGYTFGSGTRLTVV.